This entry features one T cell receptor (beta chain) sequence. PCR used 60 Vbeta primers and 13 Jbeta primers. TCRdb keeps only in-frame clones here, not all; method: immunoSEQ multiplex PCR. The table shows around 220,000 clones, with under 80% occurring only once. In germline, CDR1 is SNHLY, CDR2 FYNNEI. The CDR3 is made up of 15 amino acids. V shed 6 bases, J shed 5 bases, and the junction held 6 bases outside the gene matches. The sample belongs to a study of cytomegalovirus exposure and HLA in healthy donors. This receptor was obtained from a woman younger than 45 in good health and CMV-seronegative. Sequencing input: PBMCs. The chain couples TRBV2 to TRBJ2-5; 13 positions agree with TRBD2. Here the CDR3 reads CASSETSGRSETQYF. The CDR3 DNA reads as TGTGCCAGCAGCGAGACTAGCGGGAGGTCGGAGACCCAGTACTTC.